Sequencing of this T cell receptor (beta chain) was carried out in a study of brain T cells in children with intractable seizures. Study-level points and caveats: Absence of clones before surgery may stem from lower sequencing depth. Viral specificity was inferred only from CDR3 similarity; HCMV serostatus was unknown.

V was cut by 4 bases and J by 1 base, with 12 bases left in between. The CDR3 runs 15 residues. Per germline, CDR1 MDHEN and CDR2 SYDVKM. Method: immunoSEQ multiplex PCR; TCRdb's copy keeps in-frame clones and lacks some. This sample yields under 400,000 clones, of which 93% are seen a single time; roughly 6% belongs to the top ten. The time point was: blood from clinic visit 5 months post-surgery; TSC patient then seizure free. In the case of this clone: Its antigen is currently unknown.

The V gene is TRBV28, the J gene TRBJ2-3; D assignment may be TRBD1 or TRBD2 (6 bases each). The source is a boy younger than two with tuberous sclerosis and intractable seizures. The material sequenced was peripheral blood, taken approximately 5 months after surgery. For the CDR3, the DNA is TGTGCCAGCAGTTCTGGGGGGCCAGGCACAGATACGCAGTATTTT. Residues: CASSSGGPGTDTQYF.